The rows below give T cell receptor beta chains drawn from one sample of a study of blood T cell repertoires in COVID-19. TCRdb's table, derived via immunoSEQ multiplex PCR, lists solely in-frame clones and lacks some. Of around 310,000 clones in the sample, over 70% were seen once. Input material: PBMCs or T cells enriched from blood (not recorded which). Receptors were obtained from a man younger than 40 who had recovered from COVID-19. Each CDR3 is given with its conserved first and last residue. Fields, in order: clone size, J gene, D gene, V gene, CDR3 DNA, CDR3 protein. D genes are given only for firm matches. Clone size, where shown, is once, few, many, or a class for clones that have expanded.

>once|TRBJ2-5|-|TRBV24-1
TGTGCCACCAGTGATTTGAAAACAGGTCTGGGGACCCAGTACTTC
CATSDLKTGLGTQYF
>-|TRBJ2-1|-|TRBV9
TGTGCCAGCAGCGTAGAGTACCAGTACAATGAGCAGTTCTTC
CASSVEYQYNEQFF
>-|TRBJ2-1|-|TRBV3-1/TRBV3-2
TGTGCCAGCAGCCAAGGCAGGGGAGCCTACAATGAGCAGTTCTTC
CASSQGRGAYNEQFF
>-|TRBJ2-3|TRBD2|TRBV20-1
TGCAGTGCTAGTATGGCGGGGGGCCACGGCACAGATACGCAGTATTTT
CSASMAGGHGTDTQYF
>-|TRBJ2-2|TRBD2|TRBV7-6
TGTGCCAGCAGCTTAGAGTTTTGGGGCGGGAGTCGCACCGGGGAGCTGTTTTTT
CASSLEFWGGSRTGELFF
>-|TRBJ2-2|-|TRBV7-9
TGTGCCAGCAGCCTTACAGGGAACACCGGGGAGCTGTTTTTT
CASSLTGNTGELFF
>-|TRBJ2-5|TRBD1|TRBV6-5
TGTGCCAGCAGCTACACAGGGGCAACTCAAGAGACCCAGTACTTC
CASSYTGATQETQYF
>-|TRBJ2-5|TRBD2|TRBV10-3
TGTGCCATCAGTGAGTCGACTCGGCCTAGCGGGGGGAAAGAGACCCAGTACTTC
CAISESTRPSGGKETQYF
>-|TRBJ1-1|-|TRBV30
TGTGCCTGGAGTCGAACGGGATCGACTGAAGCTTTCTTT
CAWSRTGSTEAFF
>-|TRBJ1-2|TRBD1|TRBV19
TGTGCCAGTAGTAGGGACAGCAACTATGGCTACACCTTC
CASSRDSNYGYTF
>-|TRBJ1-2|-|TRBV7-9
TGTGCCACCGACAGTCTTCGATATACTAACTATGGCTACACCTTC
CATDSLRYTNYGYTF
>-|TRBJ2-7|TRBD1|TRBV2
TGTGCCAGCACCCCGGGACAGGGTTACGAGCAGTACTTC
CASTPGQGYEQYF
>-|TRBJ1-3|-|TRBV12-3/TRBV12-4
TGTGCCAGCAGTTTGGGGCACGGAAACACCATATATTTT
CASSLGHGNTIYF
>-|TRBJ2-3|TRBD2|TRBV3-1/TRBV3-2
TGTGCCAGCAGCAAACTAGCGGGGGGACTAACAGATACGCAGTATTTT
CASSKLAGGLTDTQYF
>-|TRBJ1-1|-|TRBV29-1
TGCAGCGTTACCTACACAGCCGCTGGCACTGAAGCTTTCTTT
CSVTYTAAGTEAFF
>-|TRBJ2-3|TRBD1|TRBV24-1
TGTGCCACCAGTAACCCAACAGGGGTTGGAACAGATACGCAGTATTTT
CATSNPTGVGTDTQYF
>-|TRBJ1-5|TRBD1|TRBV2
TGTGCCAGCAGTGATATTGTCCGCAGGGGGCAGAATTTTTATAGCAATCAGCCCCAGCATTTT
CASSDIVRRGQNFYSNQPQHF
>-|TRBJ1-6|-|TRBV18
TGTGCCAGCTCACCACCGGGTCGCACTACTAATTCACCCCTCCACTTT
CASSPPGRTTNSPLHF
>-|TRBJ1-2|-|TRBV29-1
TGCAGCGTTGAATCCAGGGAATCTAACTATGGCTACACCTTC
CSVESRESNYGYTF
>-|TRBJ2-3|TRBD2|TRBV10-3
TGTGCCATCAGTGAGCCGGGACTAGCGGGGGCCAGCACAGATACGCAGTATTTT
CAISEPGLAGASTDTQYF
>-|TRBJ2-5|TRBD1|TRBV7-2
TGTGCCAGCAGCTTAGTGGGGACAGGGGGCGAAAAGACCCAGTACTTC
CASSLVGTGGEKTQYF
>-|TRBJ2-2|TRBD2|TRBV3-1/TRBV3-2
TGTGCCAGCAGCCGAAGAGGCGGGGGGGCTACCGGGGAGCTGTTTTTT
CASSRRGGGATGELFF
>-|TRBJ2-1|TRBD2|TRBV5-1
TGCGCCAGCAGCGCAACTAGCGGGGCCTACAATGAGCAGTTCTTC
CASSATSGAYNEQFF
>once|TRBJ1-5|-|TRBV19
TGTGCCACTTACAAGCGGGGGGCGAATCAGCCCCAGCATTTT
CATYKRGANQPQHF
>-|TRBJ2-3|TRBD2|TRBV3-1/TRBV3-2
TGTGCCAGCAGCCTCGTAGCGGGGGCGTCCCATACGCAGTATTTT
CASSLVAGASHTQYF
>few|TRBJ2-7|TRBD2|TRBV4-1
TGCGCCAGCAGCCGCGGGACTAGCGGGGACTACGAGCAGTACTTC
CASSRGTSGDYEQYF
>-|TRBJ1-3|-|TRBV5-1
TGCGCCAGCAGCTTCGGTTACTCTGGAAACACCATATATTTT
CASSFGYSGNTIYF
>-|TRBJ2-7|-|TRBV4-1
TGCGCCAGCAGCCATAGGGGGGAGCAGTACTTC
CASSHRGEQYF
>once|TRBJ2-7|-|TRBV7-9
TGTGCCAGCAGCTTAGACAGGGCGGACGAGCAGTACTTC
CASSLDRADEQYF
>-|TRBJ2-4|TRBD1|TRBV2
TGTGCCAGCAGCCCCCTAGGGGGACAGGGGGCCGGGGACATTCAGTACTTC
CASSPLGGQGAGDIQYF
>-|TRBJ1-2|-|TRBV5-1
TGCGCCAGCAGCTTGGGGGAGGCGGGCTATGGCTACACCTTC
CASSLGEAGYGYTF
>-|TRBJ1-6|TRBD1|TRBV7-6
TGTGCCAGCAGCTTAGCGGTCCTCGGACAGGGGCCAAATTCACCCCTCCACTTT
CASSLAVLGQGPNSPLHF
>-|TRBJ2-5|TRBD2|TRBV12-5
TGTGCTAGCTCGTTGCCTGCAGGGACTAGCGTCCAAGAGACCCAGTACTTC
CASSLPAGTSVQETQYF
>-|TRBJ2-3|TRBD2|TRBV5-1
TGCGCCAGCAGCTCCCGCGGGCTAGCGGGGAGCACAGATACGCAGTATTTT
CASSSRGLAGSTDTQYF
>-|TRBJ2-7|TRBD2|TRBV24-1
TGTGCCACCAGTGATTTCTCGGGGGGGCGCTACGAGCAGTACTTC
CATSDFSGGRYEQYF
>-|TRBJ2-2|-|TRBV7-3
TGTGCCAGCAGCTTACGAGGGCAGAACACCGGGGAGCTGTTTTTT
CASSLRGQNTGELFF
>-|TRBJ2-3|-|TRBV21-1
TGTGCCAGCAGCATGGTCCGGGTGGGAGTTCGGGATACGCAGTATTTT
CASSMVRVGVRDTQYF
>-|TRBJ2-3|-|TRBV2
TGTGCCAGCAGCGGGGAGTCTCGTACGCAGTATTTT
CASSGESRTQYF
>-|TRBJ1-6|TRBD1|TRBV6-5
TGTGCCAGCAGCATCCAACAGGGGGTAGGTTCACCCCTCCACTTT
CASSIQQGVGSPLHF
>-|TRBJ1-1|TRBD1|TRBV3-1/TRBV3-2
TGTGCCAGCCCACGAGCGCGCACTCAGGGGGCGGAGAACACTGAAGCTTTCTTT
CASPRARTQGAENTEAFF
>-|TRBJ1-5|-|TRBV11-2
TGTGCCAGCAGCTCTTCAGGGGCCAATCAGCCCCAGCATTTT
CASSSSGANQPQHF
>-|TRBJ2-1|TRBD2|TRBV4-2
TGTGCCAGCAGCCCGGGACTAGCGGGGCTGGATGAGCAGTTCTTC
CASSPGLAGLDEQFF
>-|TRBJ1-1|-|TRBV9
TGTGCCAGCAGCGGGTCTTACGGGGCTGAAGCTTTCTTT
CASSGSYGAEAFF
>-|TRBJ2-3|TRBD1|TRBV9
TGTGCCAGCAGCGTAGAAGGGGACAGGGGGCGCCCAGATACGCAGTATTTT
CASSVEGDRGRPDTQYF
>-|TRBJ2-5|TRBD1|TRBV7-8
TGTGCCAGCAGCCCCACAGGGGGAGAGACCCAGTACTTC
CASSPTGGETQYF
>-|TRBJ2-1|TRBD2|TRBV5-4
TGTGCCAGCAGCTTGGAGCGGGGGGGCAATGAGCAGTTCTTC
CASSLERGGNEQFF
>-|TRBJ1-6|TRBD1|TRBV28
TGTGCCAGCAGTCCAACGGGGACAGGGGAATCACCCCTCCACTTT
CASSPTGTGESPLHF
>-|TRBJ1-5|-|TRBV7-2
TGTGCCAGCAGCTTAGAAGCGCATCAGCCCCAGCATTTT
CASSLEAHQPQHF
>-|TRBJ1-2|TRBD1|TRBV4-1
TGCGCCAGCAGCCAAGATTTGGCTGGACAGGGTGGCTACACCTTC
CASSQDLAGQGGYTF
>-|TRBJ1-2|TRBD1|TRBV2
TGTGCCAGCAGTGAAGCGGGACAGGGGGTATATGGCTACACCTTC
CASSEAGQGVYGYTF
>-|TRBJ2-7|-|TRBV5-8
TGTGCCAGCAGCCTGCGCCAGGGCTACGAGCAGTACTTC
CASSLRQGYEQYF
>-|TRBJ2-2|-|TRBV29-1
TGCAGCGTTGAGGACTCTGAGCCCACCGGGGAGCTGTTTTTT
CSVEDSEPTGELFF
>-|TRBJ1-1|-|TRBV30
TGTGCCTGGAGTGTACGTATCAGAACAGCCGGGGGGACTGAAGCTTTCTTT
CAWSVRIRTAGGTEAFF
>-|TRBJ2-1|TRBD1|TRBV4-1
TGCGCCAGCAGCCAAGATTGGAGACAGGGATCCAATGAGCAGTTCTTC
CASSQDWRQGSNEQFF
>-|TRBJ2-7|TRBD1|TRBV5-6
TGTGCCAGCAGCCACCAGGGGGTGCAGTACTTC
CASSHQGVQYF
>few|TRBJ2-7|-|TRBV27
TGTGCCAGCTCCTTGGGCAGGGCCTCCTACGAGCAGTACTTC
CASSLGRASYEQYF
>-|TRBJ2-1|TRBD1|TRBV6-5
TGTGCCAGCAGTTACGATGGGACAGGGAGGAATGAGCAGTTCTTC
CASSYDGTGRNEQFF